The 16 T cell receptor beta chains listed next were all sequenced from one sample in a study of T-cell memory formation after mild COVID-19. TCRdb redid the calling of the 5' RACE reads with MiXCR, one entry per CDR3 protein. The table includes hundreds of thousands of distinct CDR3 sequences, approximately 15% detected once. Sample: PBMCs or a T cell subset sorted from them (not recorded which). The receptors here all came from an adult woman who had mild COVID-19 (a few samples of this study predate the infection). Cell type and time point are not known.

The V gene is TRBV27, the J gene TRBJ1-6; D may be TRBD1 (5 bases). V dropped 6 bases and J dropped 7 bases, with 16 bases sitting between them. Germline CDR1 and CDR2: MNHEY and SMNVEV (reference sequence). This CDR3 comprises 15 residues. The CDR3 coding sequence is TGTGCCAGCAGACTTAAACCCGGGGCCAATTCACCCCTCCACTTT. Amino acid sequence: CASRLKPGANSPLHF.

The DNA of the CDR3 is TGTGCCAGCAGTTGGGGACGGCAGTCCCGCTACACCTTC. It codes for CASSWGRQSRYTF. The chain has TRBV2 and TRBJ1-2; D possibly corresponds to TRBD1 (5 bases). The CDR3 has 13 amino acids. With 5 bases removed from V and 9 bases from J, the gap between germline ends came to 16 bases. Germline V gene sequence: CDR1 SNHLY, CDR2 FYNNEI.

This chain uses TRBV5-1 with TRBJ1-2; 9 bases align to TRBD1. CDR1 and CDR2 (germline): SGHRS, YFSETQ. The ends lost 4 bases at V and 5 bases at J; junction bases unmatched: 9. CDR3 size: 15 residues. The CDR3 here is CASSTGQGLSYGYTF. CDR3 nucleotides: TGCGCCAGCAGCACGGGACAGGGCCTAAGTTATGGCTACACCTTC. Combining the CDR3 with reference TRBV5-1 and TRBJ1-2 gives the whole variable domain KAGVTQTPRYLIKTRGQQVTLSCSPISGHRSVSWYQQTPGQGLQFLFEYFSETQRNKGNFPGRFSGRQFSNSRSEMNVSTLELGDSALYLCASSTGQGLSYGYTFGSGTRLTVV.

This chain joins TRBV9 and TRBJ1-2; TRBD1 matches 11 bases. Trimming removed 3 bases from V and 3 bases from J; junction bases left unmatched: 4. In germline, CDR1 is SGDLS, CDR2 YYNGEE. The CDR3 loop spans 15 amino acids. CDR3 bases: TGTGCCAGCAGCGCCGGGACAGGGGGGGACTATGGCTACACCTTC. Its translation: CASSAGTGGDYGYTF.

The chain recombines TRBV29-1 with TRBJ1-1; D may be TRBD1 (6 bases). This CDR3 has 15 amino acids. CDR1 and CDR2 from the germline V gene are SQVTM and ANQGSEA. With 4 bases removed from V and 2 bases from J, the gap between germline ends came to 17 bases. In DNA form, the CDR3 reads TGCAGCGTTGGCGGGGGGCCCGATGGAAACACTGAAGCTTTCTTT. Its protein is CSVGGGPDGNTEAFF.

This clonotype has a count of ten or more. The chain's CDR3 is CSARDGGNQPQHF. Here the CDR3 DNA reads TGCAGTGCTAGAGATGGGGGCAATCAGCCCCAGCATTTT. V is TRBV20-1 and J is TRBJ1-5; no reliable D call. The CDR3 is 13 residues long. Per germline, CDR1 DFQATT and CDR2 SNEGSKA (reference sequence). With 0 bases removed from V and 2 bases from J, the gap between germline ends came to 5 bases.

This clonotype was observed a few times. The CDR3 is CASSLYTGTEAFF. DNA for the CDR3: TGTGCCAGCTCACTATACACGGGAACTGAAGCTTTCTTT. This rearrangement joins TRBV18 to TRBJ1-1; D not certain. This CDR3 has 13 residues. Trimming shortened V by 4 bases and J by 5 bases, and 11 bases separated the two germline ends. CDR1 and CDR2 (germline): KGHSH, LQKENI.

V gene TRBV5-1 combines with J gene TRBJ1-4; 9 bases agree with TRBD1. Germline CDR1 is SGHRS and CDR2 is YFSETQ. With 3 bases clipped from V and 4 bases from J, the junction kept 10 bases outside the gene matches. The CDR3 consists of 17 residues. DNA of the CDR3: TGCGCCAGCAGCTCGGGAAGCACAGGGGGCTTTAATGAAAAACTGTTTTTT. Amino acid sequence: CASSSGSTGGFNEKLFF.

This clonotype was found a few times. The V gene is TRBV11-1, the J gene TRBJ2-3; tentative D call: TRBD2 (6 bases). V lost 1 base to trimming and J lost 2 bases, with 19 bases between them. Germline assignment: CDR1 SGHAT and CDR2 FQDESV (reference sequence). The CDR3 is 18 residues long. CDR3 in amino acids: CASSLGSIGRGDTDTQYF. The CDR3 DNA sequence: TGTGCCAGCAGCTTAGGAAGCATCGGGAGAGGAGACACAGATACGCAGTATTTT.

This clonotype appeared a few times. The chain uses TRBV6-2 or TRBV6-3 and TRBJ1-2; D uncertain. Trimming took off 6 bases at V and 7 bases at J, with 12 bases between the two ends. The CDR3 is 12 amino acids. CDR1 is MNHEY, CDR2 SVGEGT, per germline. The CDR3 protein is CASSPRWSGYTF. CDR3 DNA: TGTGCCAGCAGCCCAAGGTGGAGTGGCTACACCTTC.

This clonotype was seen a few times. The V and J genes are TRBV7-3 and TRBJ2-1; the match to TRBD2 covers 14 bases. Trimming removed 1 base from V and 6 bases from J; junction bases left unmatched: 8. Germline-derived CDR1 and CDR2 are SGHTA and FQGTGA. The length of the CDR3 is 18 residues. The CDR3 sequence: CASSLRGLAGAGINEQFF. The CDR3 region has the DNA TGTGCCAGCAGCTTAAGGGGACTAGCGGGAGCTGGTATCAATGAGCAGTTCTTC.

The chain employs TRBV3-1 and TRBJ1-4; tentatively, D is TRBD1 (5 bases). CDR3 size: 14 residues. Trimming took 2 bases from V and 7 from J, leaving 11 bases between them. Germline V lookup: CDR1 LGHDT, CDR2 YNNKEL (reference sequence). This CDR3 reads CASSQQGRTEKLFF. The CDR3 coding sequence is TGTGCCAGCAGCCAACAGGGTCGGACTGAAAAACTGTTTTTT.

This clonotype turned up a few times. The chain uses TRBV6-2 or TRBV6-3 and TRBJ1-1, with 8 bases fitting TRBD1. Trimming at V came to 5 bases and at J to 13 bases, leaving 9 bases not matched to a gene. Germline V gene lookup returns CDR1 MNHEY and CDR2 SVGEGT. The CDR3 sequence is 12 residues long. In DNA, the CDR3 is TGTGCCAGCAGTCCGCTGGACAGGGCGGTTTTCTTT. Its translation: CASSPLDRAVFF.

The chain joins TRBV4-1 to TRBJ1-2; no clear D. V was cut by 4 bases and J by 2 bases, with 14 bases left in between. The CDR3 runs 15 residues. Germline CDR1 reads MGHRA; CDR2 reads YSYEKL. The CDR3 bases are TGCGCCAGCAGCCCGATCTGGAGTCTAAACTATGGCTACACCTTC. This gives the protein CASSPIWSLNYGYTF.

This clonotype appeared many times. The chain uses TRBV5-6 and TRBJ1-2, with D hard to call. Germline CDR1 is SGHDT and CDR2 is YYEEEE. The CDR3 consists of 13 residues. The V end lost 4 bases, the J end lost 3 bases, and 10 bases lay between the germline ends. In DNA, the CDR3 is TGTGCCAGCAGCCTCGGACGGTACTATGGCTACACCTTC. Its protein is CASSLGRYYGYTF.

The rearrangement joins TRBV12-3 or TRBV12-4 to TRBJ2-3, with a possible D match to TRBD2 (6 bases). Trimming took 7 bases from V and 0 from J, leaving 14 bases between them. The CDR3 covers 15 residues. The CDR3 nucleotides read TGTGCCAGCATTTCTCGACTAGATAGCACAGATACGCAGTATTTT. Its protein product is CASISRLDSTDTQYF.